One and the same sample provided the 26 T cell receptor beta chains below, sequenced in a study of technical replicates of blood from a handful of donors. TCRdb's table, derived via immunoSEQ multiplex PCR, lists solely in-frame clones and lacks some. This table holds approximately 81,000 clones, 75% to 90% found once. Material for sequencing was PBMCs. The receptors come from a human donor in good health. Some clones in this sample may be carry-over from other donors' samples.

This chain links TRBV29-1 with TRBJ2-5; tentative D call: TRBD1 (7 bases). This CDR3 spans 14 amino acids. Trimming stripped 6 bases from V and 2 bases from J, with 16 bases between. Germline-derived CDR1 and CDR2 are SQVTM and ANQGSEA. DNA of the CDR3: TGCAGCGTAGGAGGGACAGCCCTACAAGAGACCCAGTACTTC. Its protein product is CSVGGTALQETQYF.

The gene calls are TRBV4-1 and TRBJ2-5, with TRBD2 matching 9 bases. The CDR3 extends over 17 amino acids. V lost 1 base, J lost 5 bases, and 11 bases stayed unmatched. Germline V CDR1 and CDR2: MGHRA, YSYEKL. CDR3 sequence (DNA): TGCGCCAGCAGCCAAGTGTCCGGCGGGGGGGCTCTGGAGACCCAGTACTTC. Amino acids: CASSQVSGGGALETQYF.

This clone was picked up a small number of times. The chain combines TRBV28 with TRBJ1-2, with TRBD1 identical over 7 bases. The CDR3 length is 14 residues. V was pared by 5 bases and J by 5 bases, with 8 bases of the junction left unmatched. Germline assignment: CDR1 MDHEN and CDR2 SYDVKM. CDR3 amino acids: CASSTPRGTYGYTF. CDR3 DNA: TGTGCCAGCAGTACCCCCAGGGGGACGTATGGCTACACCTTC.

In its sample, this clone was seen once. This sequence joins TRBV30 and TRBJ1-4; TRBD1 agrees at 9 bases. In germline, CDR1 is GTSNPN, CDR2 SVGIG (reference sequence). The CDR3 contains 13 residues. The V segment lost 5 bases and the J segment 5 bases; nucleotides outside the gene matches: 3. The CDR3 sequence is CAWGTGKNEKLFF. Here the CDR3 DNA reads TGTGCCTGGGGGACAGGGAAAAATGAAAAACTGTTTTTT.

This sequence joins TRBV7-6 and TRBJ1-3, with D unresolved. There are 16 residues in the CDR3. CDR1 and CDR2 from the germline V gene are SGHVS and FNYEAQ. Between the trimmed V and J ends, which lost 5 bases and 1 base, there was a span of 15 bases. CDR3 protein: CASSPAAELSGNTIYF. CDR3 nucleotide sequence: TGTGCCAGCAGCCCGGCCGCGGAGCTATCTGGAAACACCATATATTTT.

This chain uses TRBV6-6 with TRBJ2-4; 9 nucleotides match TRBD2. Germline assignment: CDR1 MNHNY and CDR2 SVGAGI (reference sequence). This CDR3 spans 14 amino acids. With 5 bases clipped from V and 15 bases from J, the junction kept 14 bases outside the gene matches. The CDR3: CASSLGERGAVGYF. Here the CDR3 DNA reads TGTGCCAGCAGTCTGGGGGAGCGGGGGGCCGTGGGGTACTTC.

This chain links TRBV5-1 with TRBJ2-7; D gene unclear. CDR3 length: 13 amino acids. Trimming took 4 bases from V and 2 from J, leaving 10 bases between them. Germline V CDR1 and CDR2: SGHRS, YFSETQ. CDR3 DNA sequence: TGCGCCAGCAGCACGGGTCCCACCTACGAGCAGTACTTC. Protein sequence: CASSTGPTYEQYF.

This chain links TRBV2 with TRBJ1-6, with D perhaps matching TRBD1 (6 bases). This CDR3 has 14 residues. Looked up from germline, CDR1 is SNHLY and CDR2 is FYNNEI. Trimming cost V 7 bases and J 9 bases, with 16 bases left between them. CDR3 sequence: CASMPQGLVSPLHF. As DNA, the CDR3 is TGTGCCAGCATGCCACAGGGCCTAGTTTCACCCCTCCACTTT.

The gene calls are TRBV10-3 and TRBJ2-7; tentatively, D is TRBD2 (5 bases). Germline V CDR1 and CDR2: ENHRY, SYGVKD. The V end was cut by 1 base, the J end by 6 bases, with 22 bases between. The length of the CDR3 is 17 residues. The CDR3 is CAISEYVQEPWTGEQYF. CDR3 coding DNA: TGTGCCATCAGTGAGTATGTCCAGGAGCCTTGGACTGGCGAGCAGTACTTC.

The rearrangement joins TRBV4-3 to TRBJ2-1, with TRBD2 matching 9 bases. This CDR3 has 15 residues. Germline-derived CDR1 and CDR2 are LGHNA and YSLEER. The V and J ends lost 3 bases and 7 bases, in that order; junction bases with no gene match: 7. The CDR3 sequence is CASSQIGGRANEQFF. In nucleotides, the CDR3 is TGCGCCAGCAGCCAGATTGGCGGGAGGGCGAATGAGCAGTTCTTC.

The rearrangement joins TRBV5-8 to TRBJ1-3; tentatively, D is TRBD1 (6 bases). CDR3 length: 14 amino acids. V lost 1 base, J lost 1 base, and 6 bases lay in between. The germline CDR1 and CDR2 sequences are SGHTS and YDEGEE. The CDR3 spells CASSLTGSGNTIYF. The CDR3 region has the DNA TGTGCCAGCAGCTTGACAGGGTCTGGAAACACCATATATTTT.

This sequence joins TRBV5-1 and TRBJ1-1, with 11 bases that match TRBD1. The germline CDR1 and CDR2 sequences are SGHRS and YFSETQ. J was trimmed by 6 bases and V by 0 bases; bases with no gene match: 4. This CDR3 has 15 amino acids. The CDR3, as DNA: TGCGCCAGCAGCTTGGGGGGACAGGGGGTCCCTGAAGCTTTCTTT. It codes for CASSLGGQGVPEAFF.

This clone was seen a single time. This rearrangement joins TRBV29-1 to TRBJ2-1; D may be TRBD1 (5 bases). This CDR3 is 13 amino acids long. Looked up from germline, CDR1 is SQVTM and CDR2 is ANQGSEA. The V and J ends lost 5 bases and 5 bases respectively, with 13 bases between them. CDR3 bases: TGCAGCGTTTATAAAGACAGACACAATGAGCAGTTCTTC. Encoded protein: CSVYKDRHNEQFF.

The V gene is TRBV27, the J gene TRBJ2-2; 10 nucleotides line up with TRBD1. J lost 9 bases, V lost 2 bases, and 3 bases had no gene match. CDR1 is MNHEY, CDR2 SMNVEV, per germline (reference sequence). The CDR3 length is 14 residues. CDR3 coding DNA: TGTGCCAGCAGTTTAACGACAGGGGGCTGGGAGCTGTTTTTT. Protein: CASSLTTGGWELFF.

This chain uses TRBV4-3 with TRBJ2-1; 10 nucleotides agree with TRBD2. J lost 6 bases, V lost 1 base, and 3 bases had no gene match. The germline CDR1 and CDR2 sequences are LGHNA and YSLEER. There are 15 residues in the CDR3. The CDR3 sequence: CASSQGLAGFNEQFF. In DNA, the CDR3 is TGCGCCAGCAGCCAAGGACTAGCGGGCTTCAATGAGCAGTTCTTC.

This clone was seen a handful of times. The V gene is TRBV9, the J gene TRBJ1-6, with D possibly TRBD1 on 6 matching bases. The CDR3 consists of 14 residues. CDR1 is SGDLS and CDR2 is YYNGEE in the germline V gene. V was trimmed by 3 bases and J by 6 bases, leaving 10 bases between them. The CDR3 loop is CASSAGDRNSPLHF. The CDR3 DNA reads TGTGCCAGCAGCGCAGGGGATCGTAATTCACCCCTCCACTTT. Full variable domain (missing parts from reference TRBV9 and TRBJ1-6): DSGVTQTPKHLITATGQRVTLRCSPRSGDLSVYWYQQSLDQGLQFLIQYYNGEERAKGNILERFSAQQFPDLHSELNLSSLELGDSALYFCASSAGDRNSPLHFGNGTRLTVT.

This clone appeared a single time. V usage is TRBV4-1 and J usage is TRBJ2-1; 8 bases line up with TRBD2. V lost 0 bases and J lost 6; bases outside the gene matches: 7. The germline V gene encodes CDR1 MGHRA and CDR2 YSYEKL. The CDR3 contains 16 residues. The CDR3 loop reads CASSQEGAGVLNEQFF. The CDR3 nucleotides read TGCGCCAGCAGCCAAGAAGGAGCGGGAGTCCTCAATGAGCAGTTCTTC.

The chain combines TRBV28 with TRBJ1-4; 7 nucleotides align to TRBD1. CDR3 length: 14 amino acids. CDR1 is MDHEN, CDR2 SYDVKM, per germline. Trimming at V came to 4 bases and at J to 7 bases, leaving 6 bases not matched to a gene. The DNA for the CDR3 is TGTGCCAGCAGTTCCCGGGACAGTGGTGAAAAACTGTTTTTT. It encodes CASSSRDSGEKLFF.

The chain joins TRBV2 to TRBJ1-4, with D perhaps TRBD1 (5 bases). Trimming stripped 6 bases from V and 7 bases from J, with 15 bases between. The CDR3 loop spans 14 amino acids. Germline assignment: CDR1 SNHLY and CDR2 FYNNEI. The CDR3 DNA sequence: TGTGCCAGCAGAGGCAGGGTCGGGGGTGAAAAACTGTTTTTT. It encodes CASRGRVGGEKLFF.

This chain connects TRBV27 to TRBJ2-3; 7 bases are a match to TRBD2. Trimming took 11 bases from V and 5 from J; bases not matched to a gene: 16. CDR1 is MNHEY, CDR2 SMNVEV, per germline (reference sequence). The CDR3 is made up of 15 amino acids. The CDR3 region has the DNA TGTGCCTCTAAGGTGGGAGGGCCGCCCGTAGATACGCAGTATTTT. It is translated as CASKVGGPPVDTQYF.

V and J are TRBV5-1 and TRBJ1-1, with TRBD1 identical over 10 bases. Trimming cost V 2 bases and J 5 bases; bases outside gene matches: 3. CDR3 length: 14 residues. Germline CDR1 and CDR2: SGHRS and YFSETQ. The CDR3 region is CASSFGTGETEAFF. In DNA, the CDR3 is TGCGCCAGCAGCTTTGGGACAGGGGAAACTGAAGCTTTCTTT.

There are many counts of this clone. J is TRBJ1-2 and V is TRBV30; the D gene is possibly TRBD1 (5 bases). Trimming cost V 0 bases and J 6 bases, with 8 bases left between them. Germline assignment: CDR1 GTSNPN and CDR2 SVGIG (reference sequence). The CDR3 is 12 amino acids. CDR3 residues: CAWSVGLDGYTF. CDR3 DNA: TGTGCCTGGAGTGTGGGGCTGGATGGCTACACCTTC.

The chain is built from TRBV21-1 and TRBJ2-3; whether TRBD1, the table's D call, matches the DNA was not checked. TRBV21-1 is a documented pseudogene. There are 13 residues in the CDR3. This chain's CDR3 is CASSLWRTDTQYF. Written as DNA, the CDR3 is TGTGCCAGCAGCTTGTGGCGCACAGATACGCAGTATTTT.

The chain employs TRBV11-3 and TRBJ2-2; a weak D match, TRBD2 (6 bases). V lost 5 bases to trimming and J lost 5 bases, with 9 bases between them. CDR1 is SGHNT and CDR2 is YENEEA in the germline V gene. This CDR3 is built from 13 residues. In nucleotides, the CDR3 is TGTGCCAGCAGCCCCGGGACTACCGGGGAGCTGTTTTTT. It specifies CASSPGTTGELFF.

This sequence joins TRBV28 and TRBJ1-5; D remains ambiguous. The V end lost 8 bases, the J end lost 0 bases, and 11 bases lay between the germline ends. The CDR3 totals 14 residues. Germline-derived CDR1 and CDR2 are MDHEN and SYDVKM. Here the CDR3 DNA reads TGTGCCAGCCGGGAGGGCCATAGCAATCAGCCCCAGCATTTT. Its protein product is CASREGHSNQPQHF.

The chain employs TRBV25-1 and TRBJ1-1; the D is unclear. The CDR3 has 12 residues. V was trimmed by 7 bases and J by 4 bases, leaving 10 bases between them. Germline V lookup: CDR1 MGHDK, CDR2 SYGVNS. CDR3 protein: CASTHHFTEAFF. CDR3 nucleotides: TGTGCCAGCACACACCATTTCACTGAAGCTTTCTTT.